Described below is a single TCR beta chain sequence and its context. Its antigen is as yet unknown. The sample comes from a study of OX40 agonist ivuxolimab in advanced cancers. Background on the study: Prior checkpoint blockade (anti-PD-1, anti-PD-L1 or anti-CTLA-4) was permitted; roughly 40% had it.

Produced via immunoSEQ multiplex PCR; TCRdb's table is partial and in-frame only. The sample shows 24,000 or so clones, roughly 80% of them seen only once. The V end lost 3 bases, the J end lost 4 bases, and 19 bases lay between the germline ends. CDR1 is SGHNT, CDR2 YYREEE, per germline (reference sequence). The CDR3 consists of 16 residues. Study observations and caveats: CD4+ and CD8+ blood T cells expanded clonally by week 6 at 0.1 to 3.0 mg/kg. Several nonresponders also turned out to have low normalized T-cell clonal expansion.

The rearrangement joins TRBV5-4 to TRBJ1-2; possible D gene TRBD1, 6 bases. Sequencing used CD4+ or CD8+ T cells sorted from blood, obtained in a trial of the OX40 agonist ivuxolimab. This TCR was sampled from an adult with an advanced solid tumor such as melanoma, head and neck, liver or kidney cancer. The CDR3 reads CASSSITGPRSYGYTF. CDR3 DNA sequence: TGTGCCAGCAGCTCTATAACAGGGCCCCGGAGCTATGGCTACACCTTC.